One sample yielded the 22 T cell receptor beta chains listed below, sequenced in a study of shared clonotypes between healthy human individuals. Produced via immunoSEQ multiplex PCR; TCRdb's table is partial and in-frame only. The sample holds approximately 2,200,000 clones, roughly 91% seen once. The naive CD8 population came from CD45RO-negative cells selected for CCR7, without terminally differentiated effector memory CD45RA+ cells. Sequenced sample: naive CD8+ T cells from PBMCs. The receptor set was obtained from a man between 18 and 29 years old in good health. Some clones in this sample may be carry-over from other donors' samples.

V and J are TRBV19 and TRBJ2-7; D is possibly TRBD1 (6 bases). The CDR3 totals 14 residues. V lost 6 bases to trimming and J lost 4 bases, with 16 bases between them. The germline V gene encodes CDR1 LNHDA and CDR2 SQIVND (reference sequence). DNA of the CDR3: TGTGCCAGTAGCGAACAGGGTAAAAGGTACGAGCAGTACTTC. This sequence encodes CASSEQGKRYEQYF.

This clone was counted a single time. V is TRBV6-5 and J is TRBJ2-1; possible D gene TRBD1, 6 bases. The germline V gene encodes CDR1 MNHEY and CDR2 SVGAGI. V shed 8 bases and J shed 6 bases, with 11 bases lying between them. This CDR3 has 12 residues. CDR3 DNA: TGTGCCAGCCAGTCGACAGGCAATGAGCAGTTCTTC. It codes for CASQSTGNEQFF.

The CDR3 nucleotides are TGTGCCAGCAGTGAATATCTAGTGGAAGTAGCTAGCGGATCCTACGAGCAGTACTTC. Protein product: CASSEYLVEVASGSYEQYF. The chain is built from TRBV6-1 and TRBJ2-7; 7 bases map to TRBD2. Germline loops: CDR1 MNHNS, CDR2 SASEGT. Trimming cost V 2 bases and J 1 base; bases outside gene matches: 17. CDR3 length: 19 amino acids.

This chain connects TRBV6-6 to TRBJ2-7; 11 bases are shared with TRBD2. The CDR3 runs to 14 residues. Trimming at V came to 7 bases and at J to 7 bases, leaving 9 bases not matched to a gene. The germline V gene has CDR1 MNHNY and CDR2 SVGAGI (reference sequence). CDR3 DNA sequence: TGTGCCAGCAAGGATAGCGGGAGGGGGCAAGAGCAGTACTTC. Translating gives CASKDSGRGQEQYF.

V usage is TRBV19 and J usage is TRBJ2-7, with D hard to call. The CDR3 extends over 13 amino acids. V was clipped by 3 bases and J by 7 bases, with 13 bases between them. Germline V lookup: CDR1 LNHDA, CDR2 SQIVND (reference sequence). CDR3 sequence: CASSISFMTEQYF. CDR3 bases: TGTGCCAGTAGTATCTCTTTCATGACGGAGCAGTACTTC.

This sequence joins TRBV5-1 and TRBJ2-1, with TRBD2 matching over 9 bases. The trim removed 7 bases at V and 1 base at J, leaving 6 bases unmatched. This CDR3 has 15 amino acids. The germline V gene encodes CDR1 SGHRS and CDR2 YFSETQ. The CDR3 protein is CASQPSGKSYNEQFF. CDR3 nucleotides: TGCGCCAGCCAACCTAGCGGGAAATCCTACAATGAGCAGTTCTTC.

J is TRBJ2-2 and V is TRBV28; D gene unclear. CDR3 length: 12 residues. Trimming cost V 8 bases and J 5 bases, with 9 bases left between them. Germline V lookup: CDR1 MDHEN, CDR2 SYDVKM. CDR3 bases: TGTGCCAGCGAAGACGGGACCGGGGAGCTGTTTTTT. Translated, it gives CASEDGTGELFF.

The V and J genes are TRBV2 and TRBJ1-2, with 10 bases matching TRBD1. With 8 bases clipped from V and 7 bases from J, the junction kept 10 bases outside the gene matches. Germline CDR1 is SNHLY and CDR2 is FYNNEI. This CDR3 has 14 amino acids. The chain's CDR3 is CASGGTGEVFGYTF. CDR3 sequence (DNA): TGTGCCAGCGGTGGGACAGGGGAGGTATTTGGCTACACCTTC.

The chain is built from TRBV4-1 and TRBJ1-3, with a weak D call TRBD1 (5 bases). Germline values: CDR1 MGHRA, CDR2 YSYEKL. There are 14 residues in the CDR3. This chain's CDR3 is CPKGRTSSGNTIYF. The CDR3 DNA follows: TGCCCCAAAGGTCGGACAAGCTCTGGAAACACCATATATTTT.

This clone came up a few times. This rearrangement joins TRBV19 to TRBJ1-1; 8 positions agree with TRBD1. The germline V gene encodes CDR1 LNHDA and CDR2 SQIVND (reference sequence). J gave up 0 bases and V 3 bases, and 6 bases lay outside the gene matches. CDR3 length: 16 residues. The CDR3 protein is CASSMDREAMNTEAFF. The CDR3 DNA sequence: TGTGCCAGTAGTATGGACAGGGAGGCGATGAACACTGAAGCTTTCTTT. Drawing the rest from reference TRBV19 and TRBJ1-1, the complete variable domain is DGGITQSPKYLFRKEGQNVTLSCEQNLNHDAMYWYRQDPGQGLRLIYYSQIVNDFQKGDIAEGYSVSREKKESFPLTVTSAQKNPTAFYLCASSMDREAMNTEAFFGQGTRLTVV.

The chain couples TRBV27 to TRBJ1-1; D unresolved. CDR1 MNHEY and CDR2 SMNVEV come from the germline V gene (reference sequence). This CDR3 region has 16 residues. The ends were cut back, 3 bases at V and 0 bases at J, with 14 bases in the middle. The CDR3 nucleotides read TGTGCCAGCAGTTTGTTACCGGCTCTCATGAACACTGAAGCTTTCTTT. It yields the protein CASSLLPALMNTEAFF.

The gene calls are TRBV7-8 and TRBJ2-1; D unclear. The CDR3 loop spans 14 amino acids. The germline CDR1 and CDR2 sequences are SGHVS and FQNEAQ. V lost 1 base, J lost 6 bases, and 10 bases lay in between. CDR3 loop: CASSLVGSGNEQFF. DNA for the CDR3: TGTGCCAGCAGCTTAGTGGGGTCGGGCAATGAGCAGTTCTTC.

The chain recombines TRBV7-9 with TRBJ2-1, with D maybe TRBD2 (6 bases). V lost 5 bases and J lost 1, with 12 bases in between. The CDR3 is 15 residues long. CDR1 is SEHNR and CDR2 is FQNEAQ in the germline V gene (reference sequence). CDR3 residues: CASSGGATSYNEQFF. Written as DNA, the CDR3 is TGTGCCAGCAGCGGCGGGGCGACTTCCTACAATGAGCAGTTCTTC.

The chain combines TRBV27 with TRBJ2-7; D uncertain. Germline V CDR1 and CDR2: MNHEY, SMNVEV (reference sequence). CDR3 length: 13 residues. The germline V and J ends were trimmed by 9 bases and 6 bases, with 18 bases remaining between them. Written as DNA, the CDR3 is TGTGCCAGTGGGTCTTCCGGGCAGGTCGAGCAGTACTTC. The encoded protein is CASGSSGQVEQYF.

The CDR3 nucleotides read TGCAGCGTCTACCGAGACGGTAACTATGGCTACACCTTC. This gives the protein CSVYRDGNYGYTF. V usage is TRBV29-1 and J usage is TRBJ1-2, with no clear D. This CDR3 comprises 13 residues. Germline CDR1 reads SQVTM; CDR2 reads ANQGSEA. V lost 6 bases to trimming and J lost 1 base, with 12 bases between them.

CDR3: CASSLWGQGRNQPQHF. The CDR3 DNA sequence: TGTGCCAGCAGTTTATGGGGACAGGGCCGAAATCAGCCCCAGCATTTT. This chain links TRBV28 with TRBJ1-5, with 9 bases fitting TRBD1. V shed 0 bases, J shed 4 bases, and the junction held 4 bases outside the gene matches. The CDR3 contains 16 residues. Germline CDR1 reads MDHEN; CDR2 reads SYDVKM.

The chain employs TRBV4-1 and TRBJ1-2; possibly TRBD1 for D (5 bases). Germline assignment: CDR1 MGHRA and CDR2 YSYEKL. The CDR3 consists of 17 residues. The germline V and J ends were trimmed by 0 bases and 2 bases, with 16 bases remaining between them. Here the CDR3 reads CASSQDSAGISNYGYTF. The CDR3 nucleotides read TGCGCCAGCAGCCAAGATAGCGCAGGGATAAGCAACTATGGCTACACCTTC.

A remark on this clone: This specimen includes other DNA sequences encoding the same CDR3. The genes are TRBV27 and TRBJ1-5; D not resolved. Trimming cost V 1 base and J 4 bases, with 8 bases left between them. This CDR3 spans 14 amino acids. CDR1 is MNHEY, CDR2 SMNVEV, per germline (reference sequence). Here the CDR3 reads CASSLLSGNQPQHF. The CDR3 region has the DNA TGTGCCAGCAGTTTATTGTCCGGGAATCAGCCCCAGCATTTT.

The chain combines TRBV6-1 with TRBJ2-7; TRBD2 might be the D (6 bases). CDR3 length: 14 residues. V shed 2 bases and J shed 2 bases, with 10 bases lying between them. The germline CDR1 and CDR2 sequences are MNHNS and SASEGT. The CDR3 bases are TGTGCCAGCAGTGAACGCGGGACGGCCTACGAGCAGTACTTC. Encoded protein: CASSERGTAYEQYF.

J is TRBJ2-1 and V is TRBV2; the D gene is possibly TRBD1 (5 bases). Germline CDR1 SNHLY, CDR2 FYNNEI. This CDR3 region has 15 residues. Trimming stripped 2 bases from V and 6 bases from J, with 14 bases between. For the CDR3, the DNA is TGTGCCAGCAGTGAATGGCAGGGCCGAGGCAATGAGCAGTTCTTC. Encoded protein: CASSEWQGRGNEQFF.

V is TRBV27 and J is TRBJ2-7; 10 nucleotides align to TRBD1. The CDR3 loop spans 14 amino acids. With 4 bases clipped from V and 5 bases from J, the junction kept 5 bases outside the gene matches. Germline V gives CDR1 MNHEY, CDR2 SMNVEV (reference sequence). The CDR3 nucleotides are TGTGCCAGCAGTTACCGGGACAGGGGCCACGAGCAGTACTTC. Protein product: CASSYRDRGHEQYF.

The V call is TRBV27, the J call TRBJ2-3; TRBD2 matches 7 bases. Losses at the gene ends were 5 bases for V and 1 base for J; bases not matched to a gene: 12. This CDR3 spans 17 amino acids. CDR1 MNHEY and CDR2 SMNVEV come from the germline V gene (reference sequence). The CDR3 DNA reads as TGTGCCAGCAGTCCCTCGGGGGGATGGGTCGGCACAGATACGCAGTATTTT. The encoded protein is CASSPSGGWVGTDTQYF.